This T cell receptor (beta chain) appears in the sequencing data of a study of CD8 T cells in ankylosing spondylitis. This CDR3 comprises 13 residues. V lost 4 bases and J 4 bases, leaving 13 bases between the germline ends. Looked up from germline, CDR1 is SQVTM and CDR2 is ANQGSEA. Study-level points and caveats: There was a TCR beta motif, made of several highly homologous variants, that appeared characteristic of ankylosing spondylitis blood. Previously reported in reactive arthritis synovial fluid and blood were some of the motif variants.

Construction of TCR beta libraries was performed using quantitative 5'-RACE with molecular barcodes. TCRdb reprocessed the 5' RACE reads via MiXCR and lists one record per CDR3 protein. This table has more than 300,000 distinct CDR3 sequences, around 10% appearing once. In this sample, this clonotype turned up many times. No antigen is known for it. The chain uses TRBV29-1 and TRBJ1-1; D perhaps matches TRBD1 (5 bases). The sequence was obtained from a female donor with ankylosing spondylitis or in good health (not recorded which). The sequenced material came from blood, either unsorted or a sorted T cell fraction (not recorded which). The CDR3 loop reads CSVAWGGSTEAFF. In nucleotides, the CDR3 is TGCAGCGTTGCTTGGGGGGGGAGCACTGAAGCTTTCTTT.